A selection of T cell receptor beta chains follows, all from one sample in a study of CD8 T cells in Susac syndrome. TCRdb recomputed calls from the immunoSEQ multiplex PCR reads with MiXCR, one row per CDR3 protein. The sample records about 400,000 distinct CDR3 sequences, 85% being singletons. Sequenced material: CD8+ T cells from PBMCs. The receptor set was obtained from a human donor with multiple sclerosis. CDR3s include the opening cysteine and the closing phenylalanine or tryptophan. The D gene is left open where the match is weak. Clone sizes are given selectively: once, few, many, or a class where the clone is expanded.

. | TRBJ1-3 | . | TRBV27 | TGTGCCAGCAGTCCCCGCGGAGGGGCGGGAAACACCATATATTTT | CASSPRGGAGNTIYF
. | TRBJ1-1 | . | TRBV30 | TGTGCCTGGACCTACCGGGACCTTTCGGAATTGTTTATGAACACTGAAGCTTTCTTT | CAWTYRDLSELFMNTEAFF
. | TRBJ2-7 | . | TRBV4-1 | TGCGCCAGCAGCCACCCCAGGGATCGGGCGATCTACGAGCAGTACTTC | CASSHPRDRAIYEQYF
few | TRBJ2-7 | . | TRBV12-3/TRBV12-4 | TGTGCCAGCAGTTTACCCCACTACGAGCAGTACTTC | CASSLPHYEQYF
. | TRBJ2-7 | TRBD2 | TRBV10-3 | TGTGCCATCAGTGAAGGAGGTAGCGGGCCTTCCTACGAGCAGTACTTC | CAISEGGSGPSYEQYF
. | TRBJ1-4 | . | TRBV6-1 | TGTGCCAGCAGTGAAGGGGCCAGCTTTTATGAAAAACTGTTTTTT | CASSEGASFYEKLFF
. | TRBJ2-3 | . | TRBV5-4 | TGTGCCAGCAGCTTCTTAGAGAACACAGATACGCAGTATTTT | CASSFLENTDTQYF
. | TRBJ1-1 | . | TRBV12-3/TRBV12-4 | TGTGCCAGCAGTTTAATGCAAGGACCCGCGAACACTGAAGCTTTCTTT | CASSLMQGPANTEAFF
once | TRBJ2-1 | . | TRBV20-1 | TGCAGTGCTACGTTCGGGAAGGAGCAGTTCTTC | CSATFGKEQFF
. | TRBJ2-1 | TRBD1 | TRBV2 | TGTGCCAGCTTATCTGCCCGGGACAGGTCCTACAATGAGCAGTTCTTC | CASLSARDRSYNEQFF
. | TRBJ2-3 | TRBD2 | TRBV4-1 | TGCGCCAGCAGCCTCCCCGGACTAGCGGGAGGCGCAGATACGCAGTATTTT | CASSLPGLAGGADTQYF
. | TRBJ1-2 | . | TRBV5-4 | TGTGCCAGCAGCTTGCCCGGGGGGGAGGGGAATTATGGCTACACCTTC | CASSLPGGEGNYGYTF
few | TRBJ1-5 | TRBD1 | TRBV4-1 | TGTGCCAGCAGCCGTGGACAGGGCAATCAGCCCCAGCATTTT | CASSRGQGNQPQHF
. | TRBJ2-2 | . | TRBV13 | TGTGCCAGCAGTCCTGCCGGGGAGCTGTTTTTT | CASSPAGELFF
. | TRBJ1-4 | . | TRBV6-1 | TGTGCCAGCAGTGATATGTGGGATGGGGAAAAACTGTTTTTT | CASSDMWDGEKLFF
. | TRBJ2-2 | . | TRBV7-9 | TGTGCCAGCAGCTTAGGGTACACCGGGGAGCTGTTTTTT | CASSLGYTGELFF
. | TRBJ1-2 | . | TRBV6-5 | TGTGCCAGCAGCAGTGTCACTGATGGCTACACCTTC | CASSSVTDGYTF
once | TRBJ1-5 | TRBD1 | TRBV19 | TGTGCCAGTAGCCCGACAGGGTACAATCAGCCCCAGCATTTT | CASSPTGYNQPQHF
. | TRBJ1-2 | . | TRBV12-3/TRBV12-4 | TGTGCCAGCAGTTTGGGGGCCGGCTACACCTTC | CASSLGAGYTF
. | TRBJ2-7 | . | TRBV3-1 | TGTGCCAGCAGCCAAGATGGATCGGTGGAGCAGTACTTC | CASSQDGSVEQYF
. | TRBJ2-2 | . | TRBV7-9 | TGTGCCAGCAGCTTTCGGAGGCTTGAGACCGGGGAGCTGTTTTTT | CASSFRRLETGELFF
. | TRBJ2-1 | TRBD2 | TRBV2 | TGTGCCAGCAGATCTAGCGGCTCCTACAATGAGCAGTTCTTC | CASRSSGSYNEQFF
. | TRBJ2-5 | TRBD2 | TRBV6-5 | TGTGCCAGCAGTTATTTGCGGGGGGGAACTCAAGAGACCCAGTACTTC | CASSYLRGGTQETQYF
. | TRBJ2-7 | TRBD1 | TRBV27 | TGTGCCAGCAGTTATTCAGACAGGGAGTGGGAGCAGTACTTC | CASSYSDREWEQYF
. | TRBJ1-2 | . | TRBV6-6 | TGTGCCAGCAGTTACCTGGACAGCTTGCGTACCTATGGCTACACCTTC | CASSYLDSLRTYGYTF
. | TRBJ2-2 | . | TRBV5-6 | TGTGCCAGCAGCTTCATTGGATTTAGGACCGGGGAGCTGTTTTTT | CASSFIGFRTGELFF
. | TRBJ2-2 | . | TRBV20-1 | TGCAGTGCTAGATTCTACAACACCGGGGAGCTGTTTTTT | CSARFYNTGELFF
. | TRBJ2-7 | TRBD1 | TRBV27 | TGTGCCAGCAGCCTAGGGGTAGGGGGGACAGGGGTTGACGAGCAGTACTTC | CASSLGVGGTGVDEQYF
. | TRBJ2-1 | TRBD2 | TRBV29-1 | TGCAGCGTTGTTAGCGGGAGTTTAATCGAGCAGTTCTTC | CSVVSGSLIEQFF
. | TRBJ2-7 | . | TRBV19 | TGTGCCAGTAGTTATGGCGGAACTGAATACGAGCAGTACTTC | CASSYGGTEYEQYF
. | TRBJ1-2 | . | TRBV14 | TGTGCCAGCAGCCAAGACAGGGGTTCAGAAGGCTACACCTTC | CASSQDRGSEGYTF
. | TRBJ2-7 | TRBD2 | TRBV27 | TGTGCCAGCAGTCCACGGGGGGTCGCCTACGAGCAGTACTTC | CASSPRGVAYEQYF
. | TRBJ2-7 | . | TRBV6-5 | TGTGCCAGCAGTTATTCGGACCAAATGACCTACGAGCAGTACTTC | CASSYSDQMTYEQYF
. | TRBJ2-1 | . | TRBV11-2 | TGTGCCAGCAGCCAGTGGCCCTACAATGAGCAGTTCTTC | CASSQWPYNEQFF
. | TRBJ2-4 | . | TRBV7-9 | TGTGCCAGCAGCAACATCGCGGGTGCGGTAGCCAAAAACATTCAGTACTTC | CASSNIAGAVAKNIQYF
. | TRBJ1-2 | . | TRBV11-2 | TGTGCCAGCAGTCCCTGGAGGGGCGACGGCTACACCTTC | CASSPWRGDGYTF
. | TRBJ2-1 | . | TRBV27 | TGTGCCAGCAGTTTAAAACAGGGAAACTACAATGAGCAGTTCTTC | CASSLKQGNYNEQFF
. | TRBJ2-7 | TRBD2 | TRBV20-1 | TGCAGTGCTAGAGATGCACTAGCGGAGCTATACGAGCAGTACTTC | CSARDALAELYEQYF
. | TRBJ2-2 | . | TRBV10-1 | TGCGCCAGCTCGGAAGTGAGGGTCACCGGGGAGCTGTTTTTT | CASSEVRVTGELFF
once | TRBJ2-5 | TRBD1 | TRBV12-3/TRBV12-4 | TGTGCCAGCAGGGAGACAGGGGAAGAGACCCAGTACTTC | CASRETGEETQYF
. | TRBJ2-7 | . | TRBV6-1 | TGTGCCAGCAGTCAGGGCCCCTCTTACTACGAGCAGTACTCCGACTTC | CASSQGPSYYEQYSDF